The T cell receptor beta chain under discussion was sequenced for a study of blood T cell repertoires in COVID-19. Per the original methods: Estimation of nucleated cell counts was performed using reference gene primer amplification. The data were produced by immunoSEQ multiplex PCR, yet TCRdb's version contains in-frame clones alone and is incomplete. That table is the source of V, J and clone size, and D and trimming were worked out from the DNA. The repertoire consists of approximately 210,000 clones, with approximately 90% occurring once and the leading ten covering about 4.5%. Germline V CDR1 and CDR2: SEHNR, FQNEAQ (reference sequence). This CDR3 is 12 amino acids long. Deletions cut 6 bases from V and 0 bases from J, with 3 bases between.

The TCR sequence derives from a human donor in a cohort sampled during active COVID-19. Sequences were obtained from peripheral blood. The chain employs TRBV7-9 and TRBJ2-1; D gene uncertain. The CDR3 protein is CASSNSYNEQFF. CDR3 coding DNA: TGTGCCAGCAGTAACTCCTACAATGAGCAGTTCTTC.